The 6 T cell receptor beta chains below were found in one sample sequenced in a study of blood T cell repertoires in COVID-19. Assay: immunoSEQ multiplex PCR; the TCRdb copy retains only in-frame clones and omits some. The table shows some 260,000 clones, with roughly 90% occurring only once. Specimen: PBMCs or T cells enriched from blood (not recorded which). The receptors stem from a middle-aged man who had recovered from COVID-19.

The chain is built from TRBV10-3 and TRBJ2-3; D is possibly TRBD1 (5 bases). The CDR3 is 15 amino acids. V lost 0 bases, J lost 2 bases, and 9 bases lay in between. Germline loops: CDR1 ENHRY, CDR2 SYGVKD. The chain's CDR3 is CAISESGPDTDTQYF. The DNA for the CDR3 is TGTGCCATCAGTGAGTCGGGGCCTGACACAGATACGCAGTATTTT.

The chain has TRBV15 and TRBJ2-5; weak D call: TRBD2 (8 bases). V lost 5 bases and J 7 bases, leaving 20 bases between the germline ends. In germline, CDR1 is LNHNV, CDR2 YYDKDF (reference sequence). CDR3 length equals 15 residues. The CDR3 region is CATSPDREGAVTQYF. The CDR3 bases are TGTGCCACCAGCCCCGACCGGGAGGGGGCTGTGACCCAGTACTTC.

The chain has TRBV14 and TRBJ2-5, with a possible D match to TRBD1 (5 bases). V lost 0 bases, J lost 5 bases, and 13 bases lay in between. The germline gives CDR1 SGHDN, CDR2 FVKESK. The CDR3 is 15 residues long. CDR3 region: CASSQDQGPAETQYF. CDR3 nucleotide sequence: TGTGCCAGCAGCCAAGATCAGGGTCCCGCGGAGACCCAGTACTTC.

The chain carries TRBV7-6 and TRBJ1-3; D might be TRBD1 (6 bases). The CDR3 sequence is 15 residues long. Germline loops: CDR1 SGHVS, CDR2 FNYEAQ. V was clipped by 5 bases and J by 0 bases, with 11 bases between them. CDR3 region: CASSLGANSGNTIYF. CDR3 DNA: TGTGCCAGCAGCCTGGGGGCAAACTCTGGAAACACCATATATTTT.

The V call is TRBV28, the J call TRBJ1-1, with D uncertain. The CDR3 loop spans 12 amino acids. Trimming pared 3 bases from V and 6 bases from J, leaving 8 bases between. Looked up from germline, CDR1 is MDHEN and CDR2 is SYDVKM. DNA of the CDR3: TGTGCCAGCAGTTTGATGGGCGCTGAAGCTTTCTTT. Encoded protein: CASSLMGAEAFF.

CDR3 DNA: TGTGCCAGCAGGTTCGAAGAGACCCAGTACTTC. Its protein is CASRFEETQYF. This chain links TRBV12-3 or TRBV12-4 with TRBJ2-5; unclear D gene. The V and J ends lost 6 bases and 3 bases respectively, with 5 bases between them. This CDR3 contains 11 residues.